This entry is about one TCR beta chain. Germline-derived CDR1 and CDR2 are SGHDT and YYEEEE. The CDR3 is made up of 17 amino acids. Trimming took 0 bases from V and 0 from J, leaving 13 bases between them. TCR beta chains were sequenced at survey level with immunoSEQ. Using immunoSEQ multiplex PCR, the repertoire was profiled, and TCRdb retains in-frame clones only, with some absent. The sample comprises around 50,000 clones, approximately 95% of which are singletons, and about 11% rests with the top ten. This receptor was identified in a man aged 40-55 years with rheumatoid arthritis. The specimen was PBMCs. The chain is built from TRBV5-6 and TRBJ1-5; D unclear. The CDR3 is CASSLGTASTSNQPQHF. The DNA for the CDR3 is TGTGCCAGCAGCTTGGGGACGGCAAGTACTAGCAATCAGCCCCAGCATTTT.